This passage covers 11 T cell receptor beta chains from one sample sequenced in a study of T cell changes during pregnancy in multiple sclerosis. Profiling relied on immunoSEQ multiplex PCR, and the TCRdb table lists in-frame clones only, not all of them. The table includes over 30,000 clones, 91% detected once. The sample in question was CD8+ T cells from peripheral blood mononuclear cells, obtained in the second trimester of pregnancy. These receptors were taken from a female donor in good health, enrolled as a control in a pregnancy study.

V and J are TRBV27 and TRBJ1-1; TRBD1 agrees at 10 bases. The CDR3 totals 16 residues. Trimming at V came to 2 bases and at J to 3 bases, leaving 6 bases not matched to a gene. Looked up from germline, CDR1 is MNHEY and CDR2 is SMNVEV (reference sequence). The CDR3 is CASSLLSGTGDTEAFF. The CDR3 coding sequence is TGTGCCAGCAGTTTACTCTCCGGGACAGGGGACACTGAAGCTTTCTTT.

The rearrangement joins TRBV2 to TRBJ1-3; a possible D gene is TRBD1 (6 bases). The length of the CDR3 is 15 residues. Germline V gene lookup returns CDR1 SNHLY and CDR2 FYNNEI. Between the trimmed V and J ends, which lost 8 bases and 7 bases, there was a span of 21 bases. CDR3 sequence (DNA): TGTGCCAGCGATAAAGAGGACAGTTTAAGGAACACCATATATTTT. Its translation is CASDKEDSLRNTIYF.

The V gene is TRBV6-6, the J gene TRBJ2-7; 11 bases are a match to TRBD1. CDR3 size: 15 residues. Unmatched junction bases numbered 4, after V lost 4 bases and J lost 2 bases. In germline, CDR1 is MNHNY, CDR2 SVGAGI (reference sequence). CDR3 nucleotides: TGTGCCAGCAGTTCCCAGGACAGGGGGCCCTACGAGCAGTACTTC. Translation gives CASSSQDRGPYEQYF.

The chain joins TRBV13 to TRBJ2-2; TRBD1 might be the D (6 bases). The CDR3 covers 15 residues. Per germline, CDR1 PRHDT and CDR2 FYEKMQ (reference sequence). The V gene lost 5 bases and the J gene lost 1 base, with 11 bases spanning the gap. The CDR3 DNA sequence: TGTGCCAGCAGCGAACAGGGCGGGAACACCGGGGAGCTGTTTTTT. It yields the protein CASSEQGGNTGELFF.

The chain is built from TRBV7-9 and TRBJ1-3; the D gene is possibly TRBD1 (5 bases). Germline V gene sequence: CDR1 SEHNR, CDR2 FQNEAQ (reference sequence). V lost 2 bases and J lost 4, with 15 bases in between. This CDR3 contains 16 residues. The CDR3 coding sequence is TGTGCCAGCAGCTTACATTTACAGGTCTCCGGAAACACCATATATTTT. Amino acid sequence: CASSLHLQVSGNTIYF. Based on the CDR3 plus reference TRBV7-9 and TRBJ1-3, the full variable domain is DTGVSQNPRHKITKRGQNVTFRCDPISEHNRLYWYRQTLGQGPEFLTYFQNEAQLEKSRLLSDRFSAERPKGSFSTLEIQRTEQGDSAMYLCASSLHLQVSGNTIYFGEGSWLTVV.

The CDR3 nucleotides are TGTGCCAGCAGCCAAACTAGCGGGGGGCCGCAAGAGACCCAGTACTTC. Its protein is CASSQTSGGPQETQYF. The chain has TRBV4-2 and TRBJ2-5; 12 bases agree with TRBD2. This CDR3 spans 16 amino acids. Germline-derived CDR1 and CDR2 are LGHNA and YNFKEQ. V shed 2 bases and J 2 bases; nucleotides not matched to a gene: 3.

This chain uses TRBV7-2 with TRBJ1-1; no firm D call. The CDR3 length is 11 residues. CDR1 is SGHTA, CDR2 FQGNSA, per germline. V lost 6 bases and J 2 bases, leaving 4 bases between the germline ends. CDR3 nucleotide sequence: TGTGCCAGCAGAATAAACACTGAAGCTTTCTTT. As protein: CASRINTEAFF.

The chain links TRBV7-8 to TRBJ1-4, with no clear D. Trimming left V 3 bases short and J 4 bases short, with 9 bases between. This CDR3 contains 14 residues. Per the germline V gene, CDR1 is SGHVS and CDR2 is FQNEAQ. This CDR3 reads CASSFRRDNEKLFF. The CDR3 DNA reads TGTGCCAGCAGCTTCCGACGGGATAATGAAAAACTGTTTTTT.

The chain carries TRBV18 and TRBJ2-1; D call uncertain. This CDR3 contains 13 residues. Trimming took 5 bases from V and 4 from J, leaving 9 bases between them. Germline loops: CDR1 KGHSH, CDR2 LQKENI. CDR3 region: CASSSPLYNEQFF. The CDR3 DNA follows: TGTGCCAGCTCATCCCCCTTGTACAATGAGCAGTTCTTC.

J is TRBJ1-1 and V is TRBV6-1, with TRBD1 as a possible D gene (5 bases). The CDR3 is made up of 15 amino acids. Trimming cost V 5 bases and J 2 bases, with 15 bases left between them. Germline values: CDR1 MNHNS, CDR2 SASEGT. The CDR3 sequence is CASSQATAINTEAFF. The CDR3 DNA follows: TGTGCCAGCAGTCAGGCGACAGCTATTAACACTGAAGCTTTCTTT.

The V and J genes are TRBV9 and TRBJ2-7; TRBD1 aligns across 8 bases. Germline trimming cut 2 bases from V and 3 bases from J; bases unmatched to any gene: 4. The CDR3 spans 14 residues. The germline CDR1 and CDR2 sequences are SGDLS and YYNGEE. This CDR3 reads CASSVRTGGYEQYF. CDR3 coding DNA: TGTGCCAGCAGCGTGAGAACAGGGGGCTACGAGCAGTACTTC.